The subject of this entry is one TCR beta chain. Its target is unknown. TCR beta CDR3 region amplification was performed from RNA transcripts. With the HTBI primer set, the TCR CDR3 went through a first round of RT-PCR. TCRdb recomputed calls from the multiplex PCR reads with MiXCR, one row per CDR3 protein. The sample has approximately 370,000 distinct CDR3 sequences, around 14% seen once. The entry originates in a study of T cells in Graves' hyperthyroidism and ophthalmopathy. This CDR3 has 14 residues. Germline V CDR1 and CDR2: SGHDN, FVKESK. With 0 bases removed from V and 4 bases from J, the gap between germline ends came to 9 bases. A lack of ophthalmopathy progression within 18 months defined stable Graves' hyperthyroidism. Patients aged 18 to 65 had newly diagnosed hyperthyroidism of under 2 months' duration. Uncontrolled infection, other autoimmune disease, pregnancy or lactation excluded patients.

Study-level results: Blood held most thyroid clonotypes expanded above 0.001 frequency.

The specimen sequenced was blood. The rearrangement uses TRBV14 and TRBJ2-5; D call uncertain. The TCR comes from a woman aged 30 to 39 with Graves' hyperthyroidism. CDR3 bases: TGTGCCAGCAGCCAAGAACGAATGCGAGAGACCCAGTACTTC. Its translation: CASSQERMRETQYF.